Listed here are 20 T cell receptor beta chains from one sample, sequenced in a study of T cell responses to AZD1222 COVID-19 vaccine. Sequencing used immunoSEQ multiplex PCR; TCRdb keeps in-frame clones, though not all of them. In the table there are around 140,000 clones, 80% to 90% of which are singletons. The material was peripheral blood, obtained on day 0 of AZD1222 vaccination. These receptors were collected from an adult in good health.

The chain uses TRBV2 and TRBJ2-1; 9 positions match TRBD1. CDR3 size: 14 residues. Germline loops: CDR1 SNHLY, CDR2 FYNNEI. Germline trimming cut 11 bases from V and 7 bases from J; bases unmatched to any gene: 12. DNA of the CDR3: TGTGCCTGTCGCTTGGGGACAGGGTCAAATGAGCAGTTCTTC. Translated: CACRLGTGSNEQFF.

The rearrangement links TRBV5-1 to TRBJ2-2, with TRBD2 matching 10 bases. J lost 5 bases, V lost 7 bases, and 11 bases had no gene match. Germline CDR1 reads SGHRS; CDR2 reads YFSETQ. The CDR3 is made up of 16 amino acids. The CDR3 spells CASGLQAGGDTGELFF. CDR3 bases: TGCGCCAGCGGCCTGCAAGCGGGAGGGGATACCGGGGAGCTGTTTTTT. Full variable domain (missing parts from reference TRBV5-1 and TRBJ2-2): KAGVTQTPRYLIKTRGQQVTLSCSPISGHRSVSWYQQTPGQGLQFLFEYFSETQRNKGNFPGRFSGRQFSNSRSEMNVSTLELGDSALYLCASGLQAGGDTGELFFGEGSRLTVL.

V usage is TRBV5-1 and J usage is TRBJ1-1; D gene ambiguous. CDR3 length equals 15 residues. V was trimmed by 2 bases and J by 0 bases, leaving 11 bases between them. Germline CDR1 is SGHRS and CDR2 is YFSETQ. CDR3 in amino acids: CASSFGSVLNTEAFF. In DNA, the CDR3 is TGCGCCAGCAGCTTCGGCAGCGTCTTGAACACTGAAGCTTTCTTT.

This clone was seen only a few times. CDR3 nucleotide sequence: TGTGCCAGCAGCCTCCGACGGGATGAGCAGTTCTTC. It is translated as CASSLRRDEQFF. The genes are TRBV3-1 (or the pseudogene TRBV3-2) and TRBJ2-1, with D unclear. The CDR3 consists of 12 residues. The germline gives CDR1 LGHDT, CDR2 YNNKEL (reference sequence). V lost 4 bases and J lost 8, with 9 bases in between.

This rearrangement joins TRBV7-9 to TRBJ1-6; no reliable D call. This CDR3 is built from 13 residues. With 6 bases removed from V and 3 bases from J, the gap between germline ends came to 6 bases. The germline CDR1 and CDR2 sequences are SEHNR and FQNEAQ (reference sequence). The CDR3, as DNA: TGTGCCAGCAGGGGCAGCTATAATTCACCCCTCCACTTT. Residues: CASRGSYNSPLHF.

The chain links TRBV7-9 to TRBJ2-7; 9 nucleotides match TRBD1. The CDR3 extends over 14 amino acids. Per the germline V gene, CDR1 is SEHNR and CDR2 is FQNEAQ (reference sequence). After removal of 1 base from V and 12 bases from J, the junction contained 10 bases not matched to a gene. The CDR3 sequence is CASSLGDREGGWYF. CDR3 bases: TGTGCCAGCAGCTTAGGGGACAGGGAGGGAGGTTGGTACTTC.

The chain combines TRBV5-1 with TRBJ2-1, with 7 bases that match TRBD2. Trimming at V came to 3 bases and at J to 6 bases, leaving 12 bases not matched to a gene. The germline gives CDR1 SGHRS, CDR2 YFSETQ. CDR3 size: 16 residues. CDR3 sequence reads: CASSSLPAPGGNEQFF. As DNA, the CDR3 is TGCGCCAGCAGCTCCCTCCCTGCTCCGGGGGGCAATGAGCAGTTCTTC.

The chain has TRBV24-1 and TRBJ2-5; D ambiguous. The CDR3 sequence is 13 residues long. V was shortened by 4 bases and J by 7 bases, with 12 bases between the two germline ends. Germline lookup yields CDR1 KGHDR and CDR2 SFDVKD. The CDR3: CATSDPTPGTQYF. The DNA of the CDR3 is TGTGCCACCAGTGACCCGACTCCCGGGACCCAGTACTTC.

The chain carries TRBV28 and TRBJ2-7; 8 bases map to TRBD2. The CDR3 sequence is 15 residues long. Germline-derived CDR1 and CDR2 are MDHEN and SYDVKM. J was trimmed by 4 bases and V by 3 bases; bases with no gene match: 8. CDR3 coding DNA: TGTGCCAGCAGTTTCCCCGGGAGGGGCGCGTACGAGCAGTACTTC. It is translated as CASSFPGRGAYEQYF.

This chain joins TRBV6-5 and TRBJ1-2, with D tentatively TRBD1 (6 bases). From germline, CDR1 is MNHEY and CDR2 SVGAGI. V was pared by 6 bases and J by 5 bases, with 16 bases between. The CDR3 has 14 amino acids. DNA of the CDR3: TGTGCCAGCAGCATAGACAGGACCTATTATGGCTACACCTTC. As protein: CASSIDRTYYGYTF.

The chain carries TRBV18 and TRBJ2-7; TRBD1 matches 9 bases. This CDR3 contains 14 residues. Unmatched junction bases numbered 4, after V lost 6 bases and J lost 1 base. Germline CDR1 reads KGHSH; CDR2 reads LQKENI. As DNA, the CDR3 is TGTGCCAGCTCCCCGGACAGGGGTTCCTACGAGCAGTACTTC. It is translated as CASSPDRGSYEQYF.

This sequence joins TRBV5-1 and TRBJ2-7, with unresolved D. Trimming pared 0 bases from V and 4 bases from J, leaving 8 bases between. This CDR3 region has 13 residues. The germline V gene encodes CDR1 SGHRS and CDR2 YFSETQ. Written as DNA, the CDR3 is TGCGCCAGCAGCTTGGATTTGGGTTACGAGCAGTACTTC. Translated: CASSLDLGYEQYF.

A single count supports this clone. J is TRBJ2-1 and V is TRBV9; 12 bases are shared with TRBD2. J gave up 0 bases and V 2 bases, and 0 bases lay outside the gene matches. The CDR3 length is 16 residues. Germline values: CDR1 SGDLS, CDR2 YYNGEE. CDR3 nucleotides: TGTGCCAGCAGCGTGACTAGCGGGAGCTCCTACAATGAGCAGTTCTTC. It is translated as CASSVTSGSSYNEQFF.

The chain couples TRBV5-6 to TRBJ1-1, with a possible D match to TRBD1 (5 bases). Germline assignment: CDR1 SGHDT and CDR2 YYEEEE. Trimming cost V 6 bases and J 7 bases, with 16 bases left between them. CDR3 length: 13 residues. The CDR3 DNA is TGTGCCAGCATAGTCCGGGGCAGCGGTGAAGCTTTCTTT. It translates to CASIVRGSGEAFF. The complete variable domain, with remaining parts taken from reference TRBV5-6 and TRBJ1-1, reads DAGVTQSPTHLIKTRGQQVTLRCSPKSGHDTVSWYQQALGQGPQFIFQYYEEEERQRGNFPDRFSGHQFPNYSSELNVNALLLGDSALYLCASIVRGSGEAFFGQGTRLTVV.

The rearrangement links TRBV18 to TRBJ2-7; D possibly corresponds to TRBD2 (5 bases). This CDR3 is built from 13 residues. V lost 6 bases to trimming and J lost 5 bases, with 14 bases between them. Germline loops: CDR1 KGHSH, CDR2 LQKENI. CDR3 sequence reads: CASSSGNGNEQYF. The CDR3 DNA is TGTGCCAGCTCGTCCGGGAATGGAAACGAGCAGTACTTC.

The CDR3 DNA sequence: TGCGCCAGCAGCCCTCCCGGGACAGGGTTAGTCTACACCTTC. This encodes CASSPPGTGLVYTF. This chain uses TRBV5-1 with TRBJ1-2; 9 positions match TRBD1. The CDR3 has 14 residues. Germline V lookup: CDR1 SGHRS, CDR2 YFSETQ. The J segment lost 10 bases and the V segment lost 4 bases, leaving 11 bases of the junction unmatched.

The chain is built from TRBV11-2 and TRBJ2-2, with D perhaps TRBD1 (5 bases). Trimming pared 3 bases from V and 2 bases from J, leaving 10 bases between. The CDR3 is 15 residues long. Germline-derived CDR1 and CDR2 are SGHAT and FQNNGV. This CDR3 is CASSFWQGNTGELFF. The DNA of the CDR3 is TGTGCCAGCAGCTTTTGGCAGGGCAACACCGGGGAGCTGTTTTTT.

This clone was observed a single time. V usage is TRBV19 and J usage is TRBJ1-2; no definite D call. V was clipped by 5 bases and J by 4 bases, with 14 bases between them. This CDR3 is built from 14 residues. Germline lookup yields CDR1 LNHDA and CDR2 SQIVND (reference sequence). The CDR3, as DNA: TGTGCCAGTAGTGTGCCTCAGCGGGGCTATGGCTACACCTTC. Translated: CASSVPQRGYGYTF.

CDR3 protein: CASSLASSGQPQHF. The CDR3 coding sequence is TGTGCCAGCAGCTTGGCCTCCTCCGGGCAGCCCCAGCATTTT. The V call is TRBV5-5, the J call TRBJ1-5; D gene ambiguous. The germline V gene encodes CDR1 SGHKS and CDR2 YYEKEE (reference sequence). The CDR3 length is 14 residues. The germline V and J ends were trimmed by 0 bases and 7 bases, with 11 bases remaining between them. Full variable domain (outside the CDR3, taken from reference TRBV5-5 and TRBJ1-5): DAGVTQSPTHLIKTRGQQVTLRCSPISGHKSVSWYQQVLGQGPQFIFQYYEKEERGRGNFPDRFSARQFPNYSSELNVNALLLGDSALYLCASSLASSGQPQHFGDGTRLSIL.

The chain combines TRBV29-1 with TRBJ1-1; 9 bases align to TRBD1. J lost 5 bases, V lost 6 bases, and 16 bases had no gene match. Germline CDR1 is SQVTM and CDR2 is ANQGSEA. The CDR3 extends over 16 amino acids. CDR3: CSVARGTGLVETEAFF. The CDR3 DNA reads as TGCAGCGTAGCTAGGGGGACAGGGTTGGTCGAGACTGAAGCTTTCTTT.